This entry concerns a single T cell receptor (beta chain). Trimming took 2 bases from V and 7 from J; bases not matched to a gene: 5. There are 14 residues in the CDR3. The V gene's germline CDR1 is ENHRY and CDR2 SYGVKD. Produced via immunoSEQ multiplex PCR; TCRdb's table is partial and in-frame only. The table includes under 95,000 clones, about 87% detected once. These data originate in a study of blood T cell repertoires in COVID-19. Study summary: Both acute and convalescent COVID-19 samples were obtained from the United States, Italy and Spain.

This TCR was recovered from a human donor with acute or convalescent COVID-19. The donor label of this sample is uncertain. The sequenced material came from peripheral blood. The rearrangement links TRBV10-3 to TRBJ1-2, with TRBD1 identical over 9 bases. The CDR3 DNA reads TGTGCCATCAGTGAGCGGGACAGGGATGGTGGCTACACCTTC. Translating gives CAISERDRDGGYTF.